This T cell receptor (beta chain) was retrieved from a study of read filtering for tumor transcriptome and immune sequencing. Looking at the study overall: Among patients, 17 to 20 were male and 15 or so female, aged roughly 45 to 80 (mean about 71). Revised staging placed fewer than ten patients in R-ISS I, about 17 in II, roughly 7 in III.

Molecular barcoded adaptors covering alpha/delta and beta/gamma chains were used on 400 to 450 ng RNA. TCRdb reanalysed the reads using MiXCR and keeps one entry per CDR3 protein. The table includes 85,000 to 100,000 distinct CDR3 sequences, under 25% detected once. A remark on this clonotype: This may stem from a read error, because a much larger clone lies one nucleotide away.

The germline CDR1 and CDR2 sequences are LNHDA and SQIVND (reference sequence). The V and J ends lost 10 bases and 0 bases, in that order; junction bases with no gene match: 5. This CDR3 has 13 amino acids. The source is a donor over 35 with multiple myeloma. Sequencing was performed on a population of CD138-negative cells sorted from bone marrow. The chain employs TRBV19 and TRBJ2-7; 8 bases agree with TRBD2. For the CDR3, the DNA is TGTGCCACCCGGGAGGGATGCTCCTACGAGCAGTACTTC. Translation gives CATREGCSYEQYF.